The rows below give T cell receptor beta chains drawn from one sample of a study of T-cell memory formation after mild COVID-19. TCRdb re-called the 5' RACE reads with MiXCR, one entry per CDR3 protein. Seen here are roughly 550,000 distinct CDR3 sequences, about 20% observed once, and the top ten hold approximately 12%. Source material: PBMCs or a T cell subset sorted from them (not recorded which). The receptors here all came from an adult woman who had mild COVID-19 (a few samples of this study predate the infection). Cell type and time point are not known. Both conserved end residues are part of each CDR3. A D gene is named only where the DNA matches it firmly. Expanded clones are given a class, and other clones once, few, many or no size at all.

d_call	clone_size	v_call	j_call	cdr3_nt	cdr3_aa
-	few	TRBV5-6	TRBJ2-2	TGTGCCAGCAGCTTGGGGCGGACGAACACCGGGGAGCTGTTTTTT	CASSLGRTNTGELFF
-	few	TRBV4-1	TRBJ2-4	TGCGCCAGCAGCCCGGGACTTCTAGCCAAAAACATTCAGTACTTC	CASSPGLLAKNIQYF
-	many	TRBV12-3/TRBV12-4	TRBJ2-3	TGTGCCAGCAGCTTAGCCGGGGCAGATACGCAGTATTTT	CASSLAGADTQYF
-	-	TRBV20-1	TRBJ1-4	TGCAGTGCTAGTCACGACAGAGCGCGAGAAAAACTGATTTTT	CSASHDRAREKLIF
-	-	TRBV3-1	TRBJ2-7	TGTGCCAGCAGCCAAGACTCCAGGCACGAGCAGTACTTC	CASSQDSRHEQYF
-	-	TRBV4-1	TRBJ1-5	TGCGCCAGCAGCCAGTCGACGGGGGGACATAGCAATCAGCCCCAGCATTTT	CASSQSTGGHSNQPQHF
-	many	TRBV4-2	TRBJ2-1	TGTGCCAGCAGCCAAGTTCCGTCGGGCAATGAGCAGTTCTTC	CASSQVPSGNEQFF
TRBD1	-	TRBV20-1	TRBJ2-3	TGCAGTGCTAGTGATGCGGGACAGGGCACAGATACGCAGTATTTT	CSASDAGQGTDTQYF
-	few	TRBV7-7	TRBJ2-1	TGTGCTAGCAGCTGGACCTCGGGACGGGAACAGTTCTTC	CASSWTSGREQFF
-	-	TRBV13	TRBJ1-1	TGTGCCAGCAGCCCGGCGGCAGGAAGGAGGACCACTGAAGCTTTCTTT	CASSPAAGRRTTEAFF
-	few	TRBV6-2/TRBV6-3	TRBJ1-5	TGTGCCAGCAGCGAACGGTCGGGTTTCAATCAGCCCCAGCATTTT	CASSERSGFNQPQHF
TRBD2	many	TRBV25-1	TRBJ2-3	TGTGCCAGCTGGACTAGCGGGGCGGATACGCAGTATTTT	CASWTSGADTQYF
TRBD2	-	TRBV29-1	TRBJ2-7	TGCAGCGTTGGGAAACTACAGGGACTAGCGGGAGTGGACGAGCAGTACTTC	CSVGKLQGLAGVDEQYF
-	-	TRBV28	TRBJ2-3	TGTGCCAGCAGTTTCCAAGGCAGGTTATCCACAGATACGCAGTATTTT	CASSFQGRLSTDTQYF
-	few	TRBV29-1	TRBJ1-4	TGCAGCGTTGAACTGGGGGGGGCGCAGGGAAAACTGTTTTTT	CSVELGGAQGKLFF
TRBD1	-	TRBV12-3/TRBV12-4	TRBJ2-7	TGTGCCAGCAGTTTGGACAGGGCATCTGACGAGCAGTACTTC	CASSLDRASDEQYF
-	-	TRBV29-1	TRBJ1-2	TGCAGCGTTGAAGAGCAGGGTAGTCATGGCTACACCTTC	CSVEEQGSHGYTF
-	few	TRBV7-2	TRBJ1-1	TGTGCCAGCAGCTTAGCTCCCACAGGGAGAGGCACTGAAGCTTTCTTT	CASSLAPTGRGTEAFF
TRBD2	-	TRBV29-1	TRBJ2-1	TGCAGCGTAATGGCGGGAGGGGGCAATGAGCAGTTCTTC	CSVMAGGGNEQFF
-	medium-sized	TRBV7-6	TRBJ2-2	TGTGCCAGCAGCTTAGGTACCAGGGGGGAGCTGTTTTTT	CASSLGTRGELFF